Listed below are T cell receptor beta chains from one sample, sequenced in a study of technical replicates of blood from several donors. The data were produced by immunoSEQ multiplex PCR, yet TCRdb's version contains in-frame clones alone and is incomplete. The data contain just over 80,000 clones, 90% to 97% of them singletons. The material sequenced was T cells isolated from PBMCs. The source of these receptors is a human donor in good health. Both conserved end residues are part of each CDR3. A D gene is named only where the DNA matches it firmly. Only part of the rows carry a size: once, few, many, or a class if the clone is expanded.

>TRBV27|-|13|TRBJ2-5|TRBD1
CASSLDRGRTQYF
TGTGCCAGCAGTCTTGACAGGGGGAGGACCCAGTACTTC
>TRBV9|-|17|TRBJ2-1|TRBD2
CASSVGTSGTYYNEQFF
TGTGCCAGCAGCGTCGGGACTAGCGGAACCTACTACAATGAGCAGTTCTTC
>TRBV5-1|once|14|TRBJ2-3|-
CASSQVLSSDTQYF
TGCGCCAGCAGCCAAGTCCTGAGCTCAGATACGCAGTATTTT
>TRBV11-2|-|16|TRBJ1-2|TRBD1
CASSLKGTGTDNFYTF
TGTGCCAGCAGCTTAAAGGGGACCGGGACAGACAATTTCTACACCTTC
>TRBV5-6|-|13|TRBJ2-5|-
CASSVGRQETQYF
TGTGCCAGCAGCGTGGGCAGGCAGGAGACCCAGTACTTC
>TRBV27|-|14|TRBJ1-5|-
CASSLSRNGQPQHF
TGTGCCAGCAGTTTAAGTAGAAACGGTCAGCCCCAGCATTTT
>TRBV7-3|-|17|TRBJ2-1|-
CASSFGLFEVSYNEQFF
TGTGCCAGCAGCTTTGGACTGTTTGAGGTTTCGTACAATGAGCAGTTCTTC
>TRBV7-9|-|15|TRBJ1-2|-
CASSLEGLGNYGYTF
TGTGCCAGCAGCTTAGAGGGACTAGGCAACTATGGCTACACCTTC
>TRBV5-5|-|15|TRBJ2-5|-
CASSYGTYQGETQYF
TGTGCCAGCAGCTATGGGACATATCAGGGAGAGACCCAGTACTTC
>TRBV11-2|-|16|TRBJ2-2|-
CASSLFQGANTGELFF
TGTGCCAGCAGCTTATTTCAAGGGGCGAACACCGGGGAGCTGTTTTTT
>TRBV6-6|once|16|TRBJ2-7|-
CASSYSTGDPSYEQYF
TGTGCCAGCAGTTACTCGACGGGGGACCCCTCCTACGAGCAGTACTTC
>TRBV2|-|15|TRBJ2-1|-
CASSEGMLAWGEQFF
TGTGCCAGCAGTGAAGGTATGCTAGCCTGGGGTGAGCAGTTCTTC
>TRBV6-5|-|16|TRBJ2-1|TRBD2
CASSYSSAGGNNEQFF
TGTGCCAGCAGTTACTCGTCAGCGGGAGGAAACAATGAGCAGTTCTTC
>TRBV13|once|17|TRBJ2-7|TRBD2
CASSSSVGAGGWREQYF
TGTGCCAGCAGCTCCTCCGTTGGGGCGGGAGGGTGGCGCGAGCAGTACTTC
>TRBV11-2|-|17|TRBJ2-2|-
CASIDLMTGRNTGELFF
TGTGCCAGCATCGATCTAATGACAGGTCGCAACACCGGGGAGCTGTTTTTT
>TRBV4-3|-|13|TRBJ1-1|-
CASSQDLRTEAFF
TGCGCCAGCAGCCAAGATCTCCGGACTGAAGCTTTCTTT
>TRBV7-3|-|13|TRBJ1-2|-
CASSLGVDYGYTF
TGTGCCAGCAGCTTAGGAGTGGACTATGGCTACACCTTC
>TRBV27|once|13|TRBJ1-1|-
CASSTTVNTEAFF
TGTGCCAGCAGTACGACAGTGAACACTGAAGCTTTCTTT
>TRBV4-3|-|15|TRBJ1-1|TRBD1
CASSQVTGVNTEAFF
TGCGCCAGCAGCCAAGTTACAGGGGTAAACACTGAAGCTTTCTTT
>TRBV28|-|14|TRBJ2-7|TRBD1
CASSFRDRGDEQYF
TGTGCCAGCAGTTTCCGGGACAGGGGTGACGAGCAGTACTTC
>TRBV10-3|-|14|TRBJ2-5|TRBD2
CAISIAGGPETQYF
TGTGCCATCAGTATAGCGGGAGGGCCAGAGACCCAGTACTTC
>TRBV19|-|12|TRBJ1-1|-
CASSHAGTEAFF
TGTGCCAGTAGTCATGCGGGCACTGAAGCTTTCTTT
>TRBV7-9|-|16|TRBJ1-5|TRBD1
CASSLEQGLGNQPQHF
TGTGCCAGCAGCTTAGAACAGGGGTTGGGCAATCAGCCCCAGCATTTT
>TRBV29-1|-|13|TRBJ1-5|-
CSVETEANQPQHF
TGCAGCGTCGAGACAGAAGCTAATCAGCCCCAGCATTTT
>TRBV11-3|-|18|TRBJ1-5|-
CASSRFGTRPRSNQPQHF
TGTGCCAGCAGCCGATTTGGGACACGCCCTAGGAGCAATCAGCCCCAGCATTTT